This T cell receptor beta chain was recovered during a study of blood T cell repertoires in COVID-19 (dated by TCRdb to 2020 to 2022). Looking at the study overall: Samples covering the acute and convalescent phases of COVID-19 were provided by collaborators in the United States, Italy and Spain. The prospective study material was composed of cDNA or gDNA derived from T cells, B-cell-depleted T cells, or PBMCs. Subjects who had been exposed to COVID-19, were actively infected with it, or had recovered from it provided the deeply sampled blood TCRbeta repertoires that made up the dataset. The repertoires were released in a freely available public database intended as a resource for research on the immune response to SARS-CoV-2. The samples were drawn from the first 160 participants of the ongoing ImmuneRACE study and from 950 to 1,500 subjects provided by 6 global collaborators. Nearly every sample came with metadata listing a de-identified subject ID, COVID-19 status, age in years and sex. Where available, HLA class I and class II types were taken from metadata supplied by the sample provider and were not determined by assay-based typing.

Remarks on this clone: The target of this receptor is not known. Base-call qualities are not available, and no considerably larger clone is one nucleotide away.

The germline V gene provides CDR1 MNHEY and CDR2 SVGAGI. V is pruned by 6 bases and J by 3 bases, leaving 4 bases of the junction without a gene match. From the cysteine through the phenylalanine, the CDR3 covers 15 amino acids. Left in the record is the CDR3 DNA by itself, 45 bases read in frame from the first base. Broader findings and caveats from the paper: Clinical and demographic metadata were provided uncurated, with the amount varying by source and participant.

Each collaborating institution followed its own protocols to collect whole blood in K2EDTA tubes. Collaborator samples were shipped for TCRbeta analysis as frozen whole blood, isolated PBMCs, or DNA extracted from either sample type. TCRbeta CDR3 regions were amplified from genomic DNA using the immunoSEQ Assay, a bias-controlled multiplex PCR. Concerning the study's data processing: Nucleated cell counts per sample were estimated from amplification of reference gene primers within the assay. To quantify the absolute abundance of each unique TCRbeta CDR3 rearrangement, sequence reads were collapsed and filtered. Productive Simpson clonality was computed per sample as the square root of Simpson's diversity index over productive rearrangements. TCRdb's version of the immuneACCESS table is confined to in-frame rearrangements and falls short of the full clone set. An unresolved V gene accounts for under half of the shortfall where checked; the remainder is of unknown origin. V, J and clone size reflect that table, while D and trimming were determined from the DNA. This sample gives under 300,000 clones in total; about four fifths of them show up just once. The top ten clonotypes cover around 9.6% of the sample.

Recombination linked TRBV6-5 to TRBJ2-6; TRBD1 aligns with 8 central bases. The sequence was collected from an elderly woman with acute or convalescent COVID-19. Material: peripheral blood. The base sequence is TGTGCCAGCAGAAACAGGGGGAATGGGGCCAACGTCCTGACTTTC. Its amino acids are CASRNRGNGANVLTF.